The sequence of this TCR beta chain was determined in a study of long-term antiretroviral therapy in people with HIV. Sequencing relied on immunoSEQ assay v3.0, run at survey level. Profiled with immunoSEQ multiplex PCR; TCRdb holds only in-frame clones, not every one. The sample carries 30,000 to 40,000 clones, roughly 80% recorded once. Germline V gene sequence: CDR1 SGDLS, CDR2 YYNGEE. The CDR3 has 14 amino acids. The V and J ends lost 3 bases and 2 bases respectively, with 12 bases between them. This specimen consisted of unsorted PBMCs, obtained 0.4 years before starting antiretroviral therapy. V usage is TRBV9 and J usage is TRBJ2-7; tentatively, D is TRBD1 or TRBD2 (6 bases each). This TCR was sampled from a man younger than 35 with HIV. The CDR3 DNA follows: TGTGCCAGCAGCGCGGAGGGGGGACCCTACGAGCAGTACTTC. Protein sequence: CASSAEGGPYEQYF.